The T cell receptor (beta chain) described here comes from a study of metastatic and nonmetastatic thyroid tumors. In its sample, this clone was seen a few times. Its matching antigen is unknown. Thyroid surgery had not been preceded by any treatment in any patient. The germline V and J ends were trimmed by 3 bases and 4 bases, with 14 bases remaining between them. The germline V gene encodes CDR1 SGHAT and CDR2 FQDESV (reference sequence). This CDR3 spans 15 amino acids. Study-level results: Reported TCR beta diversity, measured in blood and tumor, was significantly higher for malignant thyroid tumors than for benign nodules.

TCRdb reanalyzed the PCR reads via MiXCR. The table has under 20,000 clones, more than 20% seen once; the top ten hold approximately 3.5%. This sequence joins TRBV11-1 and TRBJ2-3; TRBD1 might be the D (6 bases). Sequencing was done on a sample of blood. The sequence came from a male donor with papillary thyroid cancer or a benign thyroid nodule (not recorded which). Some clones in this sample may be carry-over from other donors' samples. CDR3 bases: TGTGCCAGCAGCTTCGGCTACAGGGTGTCAGATACGCAGTATTTT. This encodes CASSFGYRVSDTQYF.